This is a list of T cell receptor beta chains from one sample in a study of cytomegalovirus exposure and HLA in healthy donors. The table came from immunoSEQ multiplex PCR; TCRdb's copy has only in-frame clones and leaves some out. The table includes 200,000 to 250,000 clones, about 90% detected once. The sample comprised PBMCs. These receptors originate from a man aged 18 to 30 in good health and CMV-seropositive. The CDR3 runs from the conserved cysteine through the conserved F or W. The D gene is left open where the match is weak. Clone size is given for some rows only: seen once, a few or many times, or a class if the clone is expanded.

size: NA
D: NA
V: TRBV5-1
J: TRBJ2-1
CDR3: CASTPDEGEQFF
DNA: TGCGCCAGCACCCCGGACGAGGGCGAGCAGTTCTTC

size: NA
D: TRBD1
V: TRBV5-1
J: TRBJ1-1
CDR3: CASSLTGTDNTEAFF
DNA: TGCGCCAGCAGTCTAACCGGGACAGATAACACTGAAGCTTTCTTT

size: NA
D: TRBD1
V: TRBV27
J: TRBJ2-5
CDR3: CASSFRQGGETQYF
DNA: TGTGCCAGCAGTTTTCGACAGGGTGGGGAGACCCAGTACTTC

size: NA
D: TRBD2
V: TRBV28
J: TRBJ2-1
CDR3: CASSLLAGAHNEQFF
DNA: TGTGCCAGCAGTTTACTAGCGGGAGCCCACAATGAGCAGTTCTTC

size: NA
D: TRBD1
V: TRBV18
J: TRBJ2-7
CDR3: CASSWTGSPYEQYF
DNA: TGTGCCAGCTCTTGGACAGGGAGCCCCTACGAGCAGTACTTC

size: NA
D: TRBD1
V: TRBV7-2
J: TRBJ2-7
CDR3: CASSYRTGGMAEQYF
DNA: TGTGCCAGCAGCTACAGGACAGGGGGTATGGCCGAGCAGTACTTC

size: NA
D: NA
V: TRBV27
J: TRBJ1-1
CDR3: CASSSHRLNTEAFF
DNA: TGTGCCAGCAGTTCACACAGGTTGAACACTGAAGCTTTCTTT

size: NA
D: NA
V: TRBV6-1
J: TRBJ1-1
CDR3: CASSEVKHQNTEAFF
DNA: TGTGCCAGCAGTGAAGTCAAGCACCAGAACACTGAAGCTTTCTTT

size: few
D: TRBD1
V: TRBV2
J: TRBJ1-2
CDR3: CASSRQGLGGYTF
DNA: TGTGCCAGCAGCCGACAGGGGTTGGGCGGCTACACCTTC

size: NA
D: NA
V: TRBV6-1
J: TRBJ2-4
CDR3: CASSTVGVGVDIQYF
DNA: TGTGCCAGCAGCACCGTAGGTGTGGGAGTTGACATTCAGTACTTC

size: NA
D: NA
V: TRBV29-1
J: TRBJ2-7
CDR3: CSVEAAYEQYF
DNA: TGCAGCGTTGAAGCCGCCTACGAGCAGTACTTC

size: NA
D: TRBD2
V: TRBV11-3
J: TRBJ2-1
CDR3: CASSLTSDPYNEQFF
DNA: TGTGCCAGCAGCCTTACTAGCGATCCCTACAATGAGCAGTTCTTC

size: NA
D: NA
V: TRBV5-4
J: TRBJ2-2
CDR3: CASSFGDPNTGELFF
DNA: TGTGCCAGCAGCTTCGGTGACCCGAACACCGGGGAGCTGTTTTTT

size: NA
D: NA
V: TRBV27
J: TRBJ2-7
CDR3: CASSLRDNRNEQYF
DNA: TGTGCCAGCAGTTTACGGGACAACCGTAACGAGCAGTACTTC

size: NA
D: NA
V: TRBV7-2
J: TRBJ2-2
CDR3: CASSPSGAVSTGELFF
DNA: TGTGCCAGCAGCCCCTCGGGGGCGGTGAGCACCGGGGAGCTGTTTTTT

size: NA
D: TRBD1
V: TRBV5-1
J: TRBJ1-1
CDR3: CASSWAGTGGDEAFF
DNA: TGCGCCAGCAGCTGGGCCGGGACAGGGGGTGATGAAGCTTTCTTT

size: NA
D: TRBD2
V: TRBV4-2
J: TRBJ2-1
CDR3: CASSQVGGGVRNEQFF
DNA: TGTGCCAGCAGCCAAGTCGGGGGAGGGGTCAGGAATGAGCAGTTCTTC

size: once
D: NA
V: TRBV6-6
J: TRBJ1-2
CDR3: CASSYSSRTYYGYTF
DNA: TGTGCCAGCAGTTACTCGAGCAGGACGTACTATGGCTACACCTTC

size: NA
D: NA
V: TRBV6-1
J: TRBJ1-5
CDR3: CASSEAMASNQPQHF
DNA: TGTGCCAGCAGTGAAGCGATGGCGAGCAATCAGCCCCAGCATTTT

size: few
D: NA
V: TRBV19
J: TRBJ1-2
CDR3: CASSPADGNYGYTF
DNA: TGTGCCAGTAGTCCTGCGGACGGTAACTATGGCTACACCTTC

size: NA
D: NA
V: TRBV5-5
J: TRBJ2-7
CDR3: CASSHRPLTYEQYF
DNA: TGTGCCAGCAGCCATCGGCCCTTGACCTACGAGCAGTACTTC

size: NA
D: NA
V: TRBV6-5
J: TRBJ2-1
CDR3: CASRRTGPYNEQFF
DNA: TGTGCCAGCAGGCGTACAGGGCCTTACAATGAGCAGTTCTTC

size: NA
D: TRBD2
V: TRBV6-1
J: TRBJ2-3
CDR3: CASIMDAGADTQYF
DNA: TGTGCCAGCATAATGGACGCGGGGGCAGATACGCAGTATTTT

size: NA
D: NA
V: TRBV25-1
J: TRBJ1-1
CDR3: CASSVKALGTEAFF
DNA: TGTGCCAGCAGTGTCAAGGCCCTGGGGACTGAAGCTTTCTTT

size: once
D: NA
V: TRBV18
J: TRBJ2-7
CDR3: CASSLYRDNIDWYF
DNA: TGTGCCAGCTCACTATACCGGGACAATATCGATTGGTACTTC

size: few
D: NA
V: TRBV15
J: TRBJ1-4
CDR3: CATSRDISTGEKLFF
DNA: TGTGCCACCAGCAGAGATATCTCCACTGGGGAAAAACTGTTTTTT

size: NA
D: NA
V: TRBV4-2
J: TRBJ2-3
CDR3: CASSRGAGDTQYF
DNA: TGTGCCAGCAGCCGAGGAGCTGGAGATACGCAGTATTTT

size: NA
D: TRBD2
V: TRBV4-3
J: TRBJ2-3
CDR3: CASSLFLAGDTDTQYF
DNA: TGCGCCAGCAGCCTCTTTTTAGCGGGGGACACAGATACGCAGTATTTT

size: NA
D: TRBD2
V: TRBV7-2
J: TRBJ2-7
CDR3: CASIPWGGGEQYF
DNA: TGTGCCAGCATTCCCTGGGGGGGAGGCGAGCAGTACTTC

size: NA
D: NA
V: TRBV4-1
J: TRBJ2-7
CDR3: CASSRAPGRTPYEQYF
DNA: TGCGCCAGCAGCCGAGCCCCAGGACGGACTCCCTACGAGCAGTACTTC

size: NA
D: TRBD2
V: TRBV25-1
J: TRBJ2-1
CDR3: CASSATSGSSYNEQFF
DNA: TGTGCCAGCAGCGCTACTAGCGGTAGCTCCTACAATGAGCAGTTCTTC

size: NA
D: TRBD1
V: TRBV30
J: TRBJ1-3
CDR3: CAWSPGTAGIYF
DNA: TGTGCCTGGAGTCCCGGGACAGCCGGGATATATTTT

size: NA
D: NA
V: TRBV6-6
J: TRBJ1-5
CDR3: CASRPPGGLSNQPQHF
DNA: TGTGCCAGCAGGCCTCCCGGGGGGCTTAGCAATCAGCCCCAGCATTTT

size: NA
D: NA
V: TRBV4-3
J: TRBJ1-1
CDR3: CASSQGEGTEAFF
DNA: TGCGCCAGCAGCCAAGGGGAGGGGACTGAAGCTTTCTTT

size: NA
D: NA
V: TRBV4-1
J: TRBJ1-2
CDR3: CASSQDFPGDGYTF
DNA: TGCGCCAGCAGCCAAGATTTCCCAGGAGATGGCTACACCTTC

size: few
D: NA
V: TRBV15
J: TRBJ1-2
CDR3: CATSSVKGGGYTF
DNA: TGTGCCACCAGCAGTGTAAAGGGGGGTGGCTACACCTTC

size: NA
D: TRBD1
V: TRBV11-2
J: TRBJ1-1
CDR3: CASSLTGGTEAFF
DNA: TGTGCCAGCAGTCTCACAGGGGGCACTGAAGCTTTCTTT

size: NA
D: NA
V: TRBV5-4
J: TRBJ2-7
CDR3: CASSPGTMTAEQYF
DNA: TGTGCCAGCAGCCCCGGGACGATGACAGCCGAGCAGTACTTC

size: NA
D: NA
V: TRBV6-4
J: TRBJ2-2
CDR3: CASSDATDAGELFF
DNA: TGTGCCAGCAGTGACGCGACTGATGCCGGGGAGCTGTTTTTT

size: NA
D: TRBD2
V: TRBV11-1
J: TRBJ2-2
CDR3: CASSRLSGSATGELFF
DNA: TGTGCCAGCAGCCGGCTAAGCGGGAGCGCCACCGGGGAGCTGTTTTTT

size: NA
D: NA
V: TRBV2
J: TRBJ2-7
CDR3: CASSTGFGEQYF
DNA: TGTGCCAGCAGTACAGGGTTTGGCGAGCAGTACTTC

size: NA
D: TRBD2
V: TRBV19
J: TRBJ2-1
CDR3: CASSIGASGYNEQFF
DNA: TGTGCCAGTAGTATAGGGGCTAGCGGTTACAATGAGCAGTTCTTC

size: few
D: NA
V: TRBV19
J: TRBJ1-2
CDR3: CASSSGGAYGYTF
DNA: TGTGCCAGTAGTTCCGGGGGGGCCTATGGCTACACCTTC

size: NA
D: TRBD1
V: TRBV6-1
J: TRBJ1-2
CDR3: CASSVIRQGGYTF
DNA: TGTGCCAGCAGTGTAATCCGACAGGGCGGCTACACCTTC

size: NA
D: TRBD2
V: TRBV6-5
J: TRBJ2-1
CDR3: CASSGAGLAYNEQFF
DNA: TGTGCCAGCAGTGGTGCGGGACTAGCGTATAATGAGCAGTTCTTC

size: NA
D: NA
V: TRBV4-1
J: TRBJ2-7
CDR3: CASSQGRGNNYEQYF
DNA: TGCGCCAGCAGCCAAGGCCGCGGAAACAACTACGAGCAGTACTTC

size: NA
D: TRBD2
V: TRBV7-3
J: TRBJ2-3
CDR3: CASSTGLAGRTDTQYF
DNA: TGTGCCAGCAGCACCGGACTAGCGGGCCGCACAGATACGCAGTATTTT

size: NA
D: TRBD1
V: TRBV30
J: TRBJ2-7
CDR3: CAWSRTGGRDEQYF
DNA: TGTGCCTGGAGTCGGACAGGGGGCAGGGACGAGCAGTACTTC

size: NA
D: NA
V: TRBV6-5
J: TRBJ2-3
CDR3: CASNEPGVDTQYF
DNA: TGTGCCAGCAACGAACCTGGGGTGGATACGCAGTATTTT

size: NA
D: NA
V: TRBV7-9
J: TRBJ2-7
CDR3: CASSLGGPKVEQYF
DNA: TGTGCCAGCAGCTTAGGGGGACCCAAGGTGGAGCAGTACTTC

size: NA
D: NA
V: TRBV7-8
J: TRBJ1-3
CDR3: CASSLGGNTIYF
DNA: TGTGCCAGCAGCTTAGGTGGAAACACCATATATTTT

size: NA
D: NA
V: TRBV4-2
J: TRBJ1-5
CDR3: CASSQENQPQHF
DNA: TGTGCCAGCAGCCAAGAGAATCAGCCCCAGCATTTT

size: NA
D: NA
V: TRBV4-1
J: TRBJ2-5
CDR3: CASSQDGEETQYF
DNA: TGCGCCAGCAGCCAAGATGGAGAAGAGACCCAGTACTTC

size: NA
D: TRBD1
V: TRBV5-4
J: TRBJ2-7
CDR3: CASSSGTGGYEQYF
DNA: TGTGCCAGCAGCTCCGGGACAGGGGGCTACGAGCAGTACTTC

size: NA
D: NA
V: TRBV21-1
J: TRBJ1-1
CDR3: CASSKDGDRKNTEAFF
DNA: TGTGCCAGCAGCAAAGACGGGGACAGGAAGAACACTGAAGCTTTCTTT

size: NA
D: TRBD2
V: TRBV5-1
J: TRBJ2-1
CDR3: CASKAGAYNEQFF
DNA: TGCGCCAGCAAAGCGGGAGCCTACAATGAGCAGTTCTTC